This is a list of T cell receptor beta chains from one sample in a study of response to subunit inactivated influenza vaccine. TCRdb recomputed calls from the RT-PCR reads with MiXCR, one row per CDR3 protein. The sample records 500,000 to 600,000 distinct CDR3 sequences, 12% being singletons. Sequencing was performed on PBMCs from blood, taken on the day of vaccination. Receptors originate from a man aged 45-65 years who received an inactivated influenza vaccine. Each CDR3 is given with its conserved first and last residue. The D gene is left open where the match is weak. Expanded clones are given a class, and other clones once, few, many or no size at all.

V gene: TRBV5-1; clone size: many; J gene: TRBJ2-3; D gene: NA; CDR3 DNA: TGCGCCAGCAGCTTGGATTCTAGCACAGATACGCAGTATTTT; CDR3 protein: CASSLDSSTDTQYF
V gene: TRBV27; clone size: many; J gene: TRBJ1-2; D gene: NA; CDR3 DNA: TGTGCCAGCAGTTTCCAGGGCTCCCTTGGCTACACCTTC; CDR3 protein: CASSFQGSLGYTF
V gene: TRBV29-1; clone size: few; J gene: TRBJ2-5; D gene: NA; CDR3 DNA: TGCAGCGTTCGACGGTACCAAGAGACCCAGTACTTC; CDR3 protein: CSVRRYQETQYF
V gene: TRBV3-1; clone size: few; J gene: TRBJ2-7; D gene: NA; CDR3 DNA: TGTGCCAGCAGCCAAGATGGCAGGAGGGACGAGCAGTACTTC; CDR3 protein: CASSQDGRRDEQYF
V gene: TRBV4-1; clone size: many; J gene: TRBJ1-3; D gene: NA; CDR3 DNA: TGCGCCAGCAGCCAAGAAACATCGAGGTCTGGAAACACCATATATTTT; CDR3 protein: CASSQETSRSGNTIYF
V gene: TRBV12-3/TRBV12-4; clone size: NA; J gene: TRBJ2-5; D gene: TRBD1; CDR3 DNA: TGTGCCAGCAGTCCGACAGGGCCTCGGGCCCAGTACTTC; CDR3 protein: CASSPTGPRAQYF
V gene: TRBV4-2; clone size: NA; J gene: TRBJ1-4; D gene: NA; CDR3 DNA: TGTGCCAGCAGCCAAACCGAGGGGGTTGAAAAACTGTTTTTT; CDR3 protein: CASSQTEGVEKLFF
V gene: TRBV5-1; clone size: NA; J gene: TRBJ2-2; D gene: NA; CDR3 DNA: TGCGCCAGCAGCTTGGCAGATGACGGGGAGCTGTTTTTT; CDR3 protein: CASSLADDGELFF
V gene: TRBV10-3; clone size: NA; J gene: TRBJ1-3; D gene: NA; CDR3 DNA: TGTGCCATCAGTGAGCCCCGGGGGGTCTCTGGAAACACCATATATTTT; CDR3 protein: CAISEPRGVSGNTIYF
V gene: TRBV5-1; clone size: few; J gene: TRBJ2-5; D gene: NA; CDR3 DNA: TGCGCCAGCAGCCGGATGCCATCCGGGGAGACCCAGTACTTC; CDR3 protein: CASSRMPSGETQYF
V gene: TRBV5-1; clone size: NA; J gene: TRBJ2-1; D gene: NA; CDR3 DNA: TGCGCCAGCAGCGGTGGTAGCGGAAGCTCCTACAATGAGCAGTTCTTC; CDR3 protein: CASSGGSGSSYNEQFF
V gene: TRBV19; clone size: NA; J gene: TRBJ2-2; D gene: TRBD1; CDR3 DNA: TGTGCCAGTTGTACAGGGGGCCCCGGGGAGCTGTTTTTT; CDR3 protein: CASCTGGPGELFF
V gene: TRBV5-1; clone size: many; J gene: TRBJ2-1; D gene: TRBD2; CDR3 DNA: TGCGCCAGCAGTTACAGCGGGAGCCTCTCCTACAATGAGCAGTTCTTC; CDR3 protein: CASSYSGSLSYNEQFF
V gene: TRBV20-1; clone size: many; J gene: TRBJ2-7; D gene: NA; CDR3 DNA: TGCAGTGTTAGAAAGAACGAGCAGTACTTC; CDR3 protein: CSVRKNEQYF
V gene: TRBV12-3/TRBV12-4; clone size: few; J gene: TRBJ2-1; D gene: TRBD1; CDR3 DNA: TGTGCCAGCAGGAGGGACAGGGGCGATTATAATGAGCAGTTCTTC; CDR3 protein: CASRRDRGDYNEQFF
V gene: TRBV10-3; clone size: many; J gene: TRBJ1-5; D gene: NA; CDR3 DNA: TGTGCCATCAGTCAGGGGAACGGTAATCAGCCCCAGCATTTT; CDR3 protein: CAISQGNGNQPQHF
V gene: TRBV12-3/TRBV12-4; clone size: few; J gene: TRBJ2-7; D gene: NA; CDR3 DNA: TGTGCCAGCAGTCCCTCCCAGGGGAAGAGCTCCTACGAGCAGTACTTC; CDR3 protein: CASSPSQGKSSYEQYF
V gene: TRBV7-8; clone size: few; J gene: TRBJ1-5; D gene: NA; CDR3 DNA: TGTGCCAGCAGAGTAAAGTTCGACCAGCCCCAGCATTTT; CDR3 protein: CASRVKFDQPQHF
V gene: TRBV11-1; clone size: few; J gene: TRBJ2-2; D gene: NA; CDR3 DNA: TGTGCCAGCAGCGCGGGACACTTAACAGGAATATCCCTTGACGGGGAGCTGTTTTTT; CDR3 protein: CASSAGHLTGISLDGELFF
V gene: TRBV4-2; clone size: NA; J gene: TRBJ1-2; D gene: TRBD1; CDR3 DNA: TGTGCCAGCAGCCAAAACGCCCTACAGGGGATGGGCTATGGCTACACCTTC; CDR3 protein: CASSQNALQGMGYGYTF
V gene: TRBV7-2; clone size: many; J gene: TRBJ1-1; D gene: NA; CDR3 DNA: TGTGCCAGCAGCTTAGAGGGGCTGCGGGGGGCTTTCTTT; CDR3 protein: CASSLEGLRGAFF
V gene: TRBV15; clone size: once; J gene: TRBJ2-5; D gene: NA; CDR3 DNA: TGTGCCACCAGCACGGATACAGGGTTCCAAGAGACCCAGTACTTC; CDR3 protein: CATSTDTGFQETQYF
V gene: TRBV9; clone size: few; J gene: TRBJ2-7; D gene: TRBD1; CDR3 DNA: TGTGCCAGCAGCACATCCGGGACAGGGATCTACGAGCAGTACTTC; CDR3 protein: CASSTSGTGIYEQYF
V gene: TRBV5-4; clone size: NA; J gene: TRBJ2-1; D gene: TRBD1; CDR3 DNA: TGTGCCAGCAGCATAGGGACAGGGGGTTACAATGAGCAGTTCTTC; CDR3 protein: CASSIGTGGYNEQFF
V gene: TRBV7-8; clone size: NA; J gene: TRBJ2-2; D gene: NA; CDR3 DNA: TGTGCCAGCAGCTTAGGTGGACTCGTCGCGAACACCGGGGAGCTGTTTTTT; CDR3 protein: CASSLGGLVANTGELFF
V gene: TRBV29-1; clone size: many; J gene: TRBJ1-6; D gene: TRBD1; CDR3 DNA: TGCAGCGCCAGCCTGGGACAGGGCACCCTCCACTTT; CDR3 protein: CSASLGQGTLHF
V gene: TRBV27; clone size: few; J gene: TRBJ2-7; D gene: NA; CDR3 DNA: TGTGCCAGCAGTAGGGGGGGGGTTCTATCGGTATACGAGCAGTACTTC; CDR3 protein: CASSRGGVLSVYEQYF
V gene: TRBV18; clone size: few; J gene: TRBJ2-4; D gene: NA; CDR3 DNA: TGTGCCAGCTTAGGGGGGAACATTCAGTACTTC; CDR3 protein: CASLGGNIQYF
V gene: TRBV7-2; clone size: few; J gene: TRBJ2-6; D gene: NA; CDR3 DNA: TGTGCCAGCAGCAGACCCACAGGGCCTGGGGCCAACGTCCTGACTTTC; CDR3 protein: CASSRPTGPGANVLTF
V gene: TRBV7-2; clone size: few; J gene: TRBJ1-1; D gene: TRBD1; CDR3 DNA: TGTGCCAGCAGTTCACAGGGGGCGTATTGGGCTGAAGCTTTCTTT; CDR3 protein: CASSSQGAYWAEAFF
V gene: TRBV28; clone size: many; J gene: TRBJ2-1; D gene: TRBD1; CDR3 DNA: TGTGCCAGCAGTTTAATAGGGGGCGGCTCCTACAATGAGCAGTTCTTC; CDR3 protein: CASSLIGGGSYNEQFF
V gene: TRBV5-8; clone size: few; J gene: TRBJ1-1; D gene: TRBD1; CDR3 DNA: TGTGCCAGCAGCTGGGGACAGGTGAGGACTGAAGCTTTCTTT; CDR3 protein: CASSWGQVRTEAFF
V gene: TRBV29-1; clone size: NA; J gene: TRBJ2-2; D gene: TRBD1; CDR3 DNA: TGCAGCGTTGGAGCATCTGACAGGGATGCCGGGGAGCTGTTTTTT; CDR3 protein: CSVGASDRDAGELFF
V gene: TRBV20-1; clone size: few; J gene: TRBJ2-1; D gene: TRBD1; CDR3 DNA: TGCAGTGCTAGCGTAGGAGAACAGGGGTCCTACAATGAGCAGTTCTTC; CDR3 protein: CSASVGEQGSYNEQFF
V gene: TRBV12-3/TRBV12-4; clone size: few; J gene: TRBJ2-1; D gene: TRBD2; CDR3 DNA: TGTGCCAGCAGTCGGAGCGGGGGGGTGGCCAATGAGCAGTTCTTC; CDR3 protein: CASSRSGGVANEQFF
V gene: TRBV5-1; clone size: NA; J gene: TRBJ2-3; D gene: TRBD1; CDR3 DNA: TGCGCCAGCAGCTCGGACAGGGGCAGAGATACGCAGTATTTT; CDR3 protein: CASSSDRGRDTQYF
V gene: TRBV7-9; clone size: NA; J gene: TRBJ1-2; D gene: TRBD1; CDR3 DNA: TGTGCCAGCAGCTCCAGGACAGGGTACGGCTACACCTTC; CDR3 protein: CASSSRTGYGYTF
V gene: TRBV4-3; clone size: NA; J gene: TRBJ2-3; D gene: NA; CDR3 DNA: TGCGCCAGCAGCCAAGAAAGAGGACTTCTTGGCGCAGATACGCAGTATTTT; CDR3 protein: CASSQERGLLGADTQYF
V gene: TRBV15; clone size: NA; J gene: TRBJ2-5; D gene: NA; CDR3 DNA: TGTGCCACCAGCAGACAGCAGGGTGTGGGGGAGACCCAGTACTTC; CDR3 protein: CATSRQQGVGETQYF
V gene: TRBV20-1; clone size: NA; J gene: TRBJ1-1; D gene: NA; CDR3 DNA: TGCAGTGCTAGAGATGAGTTAACACGCCTTATGAACACTGAAGCTTTCTTT; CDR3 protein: CSARDELTRLMNTEAFF
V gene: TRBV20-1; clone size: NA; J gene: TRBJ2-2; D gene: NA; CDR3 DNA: TGCAGTGCTAGAGATCTGGGGGGTACCGGGGAGCTGTTTTTT; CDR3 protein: CSARDLGGTGELFF
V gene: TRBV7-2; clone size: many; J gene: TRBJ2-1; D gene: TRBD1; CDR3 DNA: TGTGCCAGCAGCCCAGAACAGGGGGCGGCAATTAAGCAGTTCTTC; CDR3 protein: CASSPEQGAAIKQFF
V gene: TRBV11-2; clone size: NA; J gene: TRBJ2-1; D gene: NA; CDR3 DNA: TGTGCCAGCAGCTTGGAATTTGGGCACAGAACCTACAATGAGCAGTTCTTC; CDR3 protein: CASSLEFGHRTYNEQFF
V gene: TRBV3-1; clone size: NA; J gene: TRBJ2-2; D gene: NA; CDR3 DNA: TGTGCCAGCAGCCCCGGGCCCTCCACCAACGGGGAGCTGTTTTTT; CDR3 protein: CASSPGPSTNGELFF
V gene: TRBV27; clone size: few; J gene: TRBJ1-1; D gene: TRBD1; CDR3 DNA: TGTGCCAGCAGTTTCGATGGGACAGGGAAGACGAACACTGAAGCTTTCTTT; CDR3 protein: CASSFDGTGKTNTEAFF
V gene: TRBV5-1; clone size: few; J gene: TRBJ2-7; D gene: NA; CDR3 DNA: TGCGCCAGCAGCCGGGTCTCAGCCGAGCAGTACTTC; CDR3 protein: CASSRVSAEQYF
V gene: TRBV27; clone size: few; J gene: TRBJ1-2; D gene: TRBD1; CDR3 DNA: TGTGCCAGCAAGCGGACAGGGGATGGTGGCTACACCTTC; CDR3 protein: CASKRTGDGGYTF
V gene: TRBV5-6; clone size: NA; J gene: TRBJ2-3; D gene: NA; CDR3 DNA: TGTGCCAGCAGCTCCGAACCTAGCACAGATACGCAGTATTTT; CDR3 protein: CASSSEPSTDTQYF
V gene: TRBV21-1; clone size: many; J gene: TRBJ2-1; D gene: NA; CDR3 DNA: TGTGCCAGCAGCAAAGAGTTCAGGGGGAACTACAATGAGCAGTTCTTC; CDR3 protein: CASSKEFRGNYNEQFF
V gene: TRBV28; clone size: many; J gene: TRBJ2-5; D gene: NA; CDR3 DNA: TGTGCCAGCAGTCTTTTTTCTCCACCCCTAATGTACTTC; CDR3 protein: CASSLFSPPLMYF
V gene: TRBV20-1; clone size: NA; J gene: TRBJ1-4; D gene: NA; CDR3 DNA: TGCAGTGCTAGACTGGGTGAAAAACTGTTTTTT; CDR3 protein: CSARLGEKLFF
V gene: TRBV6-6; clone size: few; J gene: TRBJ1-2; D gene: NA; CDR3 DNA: TGTGCCAGCAGCCAGGTTGGCGCCTATGGCTACACCTTC; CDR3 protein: CASSQVGAYGYTF
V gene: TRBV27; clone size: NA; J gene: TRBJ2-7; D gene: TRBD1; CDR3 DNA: TGTGCCAGCAGTTTATATGGGACAGGGGTGAACGAGCAGTACTTC; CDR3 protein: CASSLYGTGVNEQYF
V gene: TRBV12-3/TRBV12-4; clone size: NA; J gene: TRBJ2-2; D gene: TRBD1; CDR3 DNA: TGTGCCAGCATCCAGGGACAGGGATCCGCGGAGCTGTTTTTT; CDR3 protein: CASIQGQGSAELFF
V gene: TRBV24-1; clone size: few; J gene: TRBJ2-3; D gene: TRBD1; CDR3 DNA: TGTGCCACCAGTGGTGGGACAGGGAGATGGACAGATACGCAGTATTTT; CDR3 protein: CATSGGTGRWTDTQYF